Each of the 28 T cell receptor beta chains below was sequenced from the same sample in a study of cytomegalovirus exposure and HLA in healthy donors. Amplification used 60 Vbeta primers and 13 Jbeta primers. Profiled with immunoSEQ multiplex PCR; TCRdb holds only in-frame clones, not every one. The table has roughly 190,000 clones, about 81% seen once; the top ten hold about 0.78%. Input material: PBMCs. All receptors derive from a woman between 18 and 29 years old in good health and CMV-seronegative.

In this sample, this clone turned up a few times. The chain employs TRBV5-1 and TRBJ2-7; the match to TRBD2 covers 9 bases. The CDR3 is 14 amino acids. V lost 3 bases and J lost 5; bases outside the gene matches: 6. Germline V gives CDR1 SGHRS, CDR2 YFSETQ. CDR3 in DNA: TGCGCCAGCAGCTCAGCGGGAGGTCCTCACGAGCAGTACTTC. It translates to CASSSAGGPHEQYF. The complete variable domain, with remaining parts taken from reference TRBV5-1 and TRBJ2-7, reads KAGVTQTPRYLIKTRGQQVTLSCSPISGHRSVSWYQQTPGQGLQFLFEYFSETQRNKGNFPGRFSGRQFSNSRSEMNVSTLELGDSALYLCASSSAGGPHEQYFGPGTRLTVT.

Here the CDR3 DNA reads TGTGCCAGTAGTGGAACAGGGGTCGAGCAGTACTTC. Amino acids: CASSGTGVEQYF. The genes are TRBV19 and TRBJ2-7; 7 bases are shared with TRBD1. Germline trimming cut 5 bases from V and 6 bases from J; bases unmatched to any gene: 4. Germline CDR1 is LNHDA and CDR2 is SQIVND (reference sequence). CDR3 length: 12 residues. The variable domain in full, with the rest retrieved from reference TRBV19 and TRBJ2-7, is DGGITQSPKYLFRKEGQNVTLSCEQNLNHDAMYWYRQDPGQGLRLIYYSQIVNDFQKGDIAEGYSVSREKKESFPLTVTSAQKNPTAFYLCASSGTGVEQYFGPGTRLTVT.

This chain connects TRBV9 to TRBJ1-6, with a tentative D call TRBD1 (6 bases). CDR1 and CDR2 from the germline V gene are SGDLS and YYNGEE. The CDR3 has 12 residues. Between the trimmed V and J ends, which lost 3 bases and 10 bases, there was a span of 8 bases. CDR3 nucleotide sequence: TGTGCCAGCAGCGAGGGGGTATCACCCCTCCACTTT. Translating gives CASSEGVSPLHF.

The rearrangement joins TRBV6-1 to TRBJ2-3; D not resolved. The CDR3 has 15 residues. Trimming removed 4 bases at V and 0 bases at J, with 11 bases between. Germline assignment: CDR1 MNHNS and CDR2 SASEGT. The DNA of the CDR3 is TGTGCCAGCAGTGGATACTCTAGTAGCACAGATACGCAGTATTTT. Encoded protein: CASSGYSSSTDTQYF.

The V call is TRBV6-1, the J call TRBJ2-5, with 8 bases that match TRBD2. V lost 3 bases, J lost 0 bases, and 6 bases stayed unmatched. CDR3 size: 16 residues. The germline V gene encodes CDR1 MNHNS and CDR2 SASEGT. CDR3 bases: TGTGCCAGCAGTGATACAGCGGGGGTGTACCAAGAGACCCAGTACTTC. Protein sequence: CASSDTAGVYQETQYF.

The chain links TRBV9 to TRBJ2-5; tentatively, D is TRBD2 (6 bases). The CDR3 is 16 amino acids. In germline, CDR1 is SGDLS, CDR2 YYNGEE. Trimming removed 2 bases from V and 5 bases from J, with 19 bases in between. The CDR3 sequence is CASSVGTRIKGETQYF. In nucleotides, the CDR3 is TGTGCCAGCAGCGTGGGGACTCGAATAAAGGGGGAGACCCAGTACTTC.

The CDR3 is CASSLGGVYQETQYF. The CDR3 coding sequence is TGTGCCAGCAGCTTAGGCGGGGTGTACCAAGAGACCCAGTACTTC. V and J are TRBV7-6 and TRBJ2-5, with D tentatively TRBD2 (6 bases). This CDR3 is built from 15 residues. The germline CDR1 and CDR2 sequences are SGHVS and FNYEAQ. V was cut by 1 base and J by 0 bases, with 9 bases left in between.

On this clone: Its ends do not fully match the called genes, so a read error is possible. The same CDR3 is also encoded by other DNA sequences in this sample. The V gene is TRBV30, the J gene TRBJ2-7, with D unclear. The CDR3 contains 14 residues. Germline V gives CDR1 GTSNPN, CDR2 SVGIG (reference sequence). This CDR3 reads CAWKRRLSTYEQYF. The CDR3 bases are TGTGCCTGGAAACGCCGTCTCTCTACCTACGAGCAATACTTC.

This chain uses TRBV18 with TRBJ2-7, with TRBD2 identical over 9 bases. Trimming removed 5 bases from V and 4 bases from J; junction bases left unmatched: 6. Germline V gene sequence: CDR1 KGHSH, CDR2 LQKENI. This CDR3 has 14 residues. CDR3 in DNA: TGTGCCAGCTCATTAGCGGGAGAACCGTACGAGCAGTACTTC. It specifies CASSLAGEPYEQYF.

The chain carries TRBV28 and TRBJ1-2; 10 bases are a match to TRBD1. The CDR3 is made up of 15 amino acids. Germline trimming cut 2 bases from V and 7 bases from J; bases unmatched to any gene: 7. Germline CDR1 MDHEN, CDR2 SYDVKM. CDR3 sequence (DNA): TGTGCCAGCAGTTTACCTTTCCGGGACAGGGGTGGCTACACCTTC. It specifies CASSLPFRDRGGYTF.

The chain carries TRBV4-2 and TRBJ2-7, with D tentatively TRBD1 (5 bases). CDR1 is LGHNA and CDR2 is YNFKEQ in the germline V gene. With 1 base removed from V and 4 bases from J, the gap between germline ends came to 11 bases. The CDR3 is 14 residues long. CDR3 sequence: CASSQAGALYEQYF. The CDR3 nucleotides are TGTGCCAGCAGCCAAGCTGGGGCCCTTTACGAGCAGTACTTC.

The chain couples TRBV30 to TRBJ2-7, with 12 positions matching TRBD2. The CDR3 loop spans 16 amino acids. The V and J ends lost 5 bases and 2 bases, in that order; junction bases with no gene match: 10. Looked up from germline, CDR1 is GTSNPN and CDR2 is SVGIG (reference sequence). The CDR3 reads CAWRRLAGDGTYEQYF. The CDR3 DNA follows: TGTGCCTGGCGCAGACTAGCGGGAGATGGGACCTACGAGCAGTACTTC.

The chain recombines TRBV19 with TRBJ1-2; the match to TRBD1 covers 7 bases. J lost 5 bases, V lost 4 bases, and 7 bases had no gene match. This CDR3 comprises 14 residues. The germline V gene encodes CDR1 LNHDA and CDR2 SQIVND (reference sequence). CDR3 residues: CASSRSPRGYGYTF. The CDR3 coding sequence is TGTGCCAGTAGTAGGAGCCCCAGGGGGTATGGCTACACCTTC.

The rearrangement uses TRBV5-1 and TRBJ1-2; 7 bases match TRBD1. V trimming: 4 bases; J trimming: 6 bases; junction bases outside the gene matches: 3. The CDR3 is made up of 12 amino acids. Germline V gene lookup returns CDR1 SGHRS and CDR2 YFSETQ. The CDR3 coding sequence is TGCGCCAGCAGCGCCACAGGGGATGGCTACACCTTC. Protein sequence: CASSATGDGYTF.

The chain couples TRBV5-6 to TRBJ1-5; D is uncertain. CDR1 and CDR2 (germline): SGHDT, YYEEEE. The CDR3 covers 14 residues. Trimming took off 0 bases at V and 3 bases at J, with 7 bases between the two ends. CDR3: CASSLVGDNQPQHF. CDR3 sequence (DNA): TGTGCCAGCAGCTTGGTTGGAGACAATCAGCCCCAGCATTTT.

The rearrangement links TRBV5-4 to TRBJ2-3; TRBD2 is a possible D gene (5 bases). V dropped 4 bases and J dropped 4 bases, with 7 bases sitting between them. CDR3 size: 12 residues. The germline gives CDR1 SGHNT, CDR2 YYREEE (reference sequence). Here the CDR3 DNA reads TGTGCCAGCAGCGGAGCGGCAGATACGCAGTATTTT. Translating gives CASSGAADTQYF.

The rearrangement links TRBV27 to TRBJ1-5; 8 bases align to TRBD1. The CDR3 length is 15 residues. V gave up 5 bases and J gave up 7 bases; unmatched junction bases: 10. Germline V CDR1 and CDR2: MNHEY, SMNVEV (reference sequence). CDR3 bases: TGTGCCAGCAGTATTACAGGGGGGATTTGGCAGCCCCAGCATTTT. Protein sequence: CASSITGGIWQPQHF.

This CDR3 reads CAISGAPYRGNTEAFF. The CDR3 coding sequence is TGTGCCATCAGTGGAGCCCCCTACAGGGGGAACACTGAAGCTTTCTTT. This chain joins TRBV10-3 and TRBJ1-1; 7 bases are a match to TRBD1. Germline assignment: CDR1 ENHRY and CDR2 SYGVKD. The V and J ends lost 4 bases and 1 base, in that order; junction bases with no gene match: 9. CDR3 length equals 16 residues.

The chain has TRBV6-5 and TRBJ2-3; 7 bases align to TRBD1. Germline CDR1 reads MNHEY; CDR2 reads SVGAGI. This CDR3 is 15 amino acids long. Trimming at V came to 7 bases and at J to 3 bases, leaving 10 bases not matched to a gene. CDR3 region: CASTLGDSRTDTQYF. The CDR3 DNA is TGTGCCAGCACCCTGGGGGACAGCCGGACAGATACGCAGTATTTT.

The rearrangement links TRBV2 to TRBJ2-1, with 9 bases that match TRBD2. CDR1 and CDR2 from the germline V gene are SNHLY and FYNNEI. V gave up 3 bases and J gave up 9 bases; unmatched junction bases: 9. The CDR3 sequence is 15 residues long. The CDR3 DNA is TGTGCCAGCAGTGATGACCTAGCGGGGCGGGGTGAGCAGTTCTTC. Translated, it gives CASSDDLAGRGEQFF.

This clone occurred a few times. The rearrangement uses TRBV5-1 and TRBJ2-2; 12 nucleotides line up with TRBD2. V was clipped by 0 bases and J by 5 bases; unmatched bases: 2. The germline V gene has CDR1 SGHRS and CDR2 YFSETQ. The CDR3 spans 16 residues. CDR3 loop: CASSLVGLAGTGELFF. The CDR3 DNA sequence: TGCGCCAGCAGCTTGGTCGGACTAGCGGGGACCGGGGAGCTGTTTTTT. Variable domain in full (rest from reference TRBV5-1 and TRBJ2-2): KAGVTQTPRYLIKTRGQQVTLSCSPISGHRSVSWYQQTPGQGLQFLFEYFSETQRNKGNFPGRFSGRQFSNSRSEMNVSTLELGDSALYLCASSLVGLAGTGELFFGEGSRLTVL.

V usage is TRBV7-9 and J usage is TRBJ1-2; TRBD1 aligns across 9 bases. V trimming: 5 bases; J trimming: 7 bases; junction bases outside the gene matches: 5. The CDR3 spans 13 residues. Germline V lookup: CDR1 SEHNR, CDR2 FQNEAQ (reference sequence). This CDR3 reads CASSIQGARGYTF. The DNA for the CDR3 is TGTGCCAGCAGCATACAGGGGGCGCGTGGCTACACCTTC.

This chain uses TRBV11-2 with TRBJ2-4; perhaps TRBD1 as D (5 bases). Trimming removed 1 base from V and 2 bases from J, with 9 bases in between. This CDR3 is 15 amino acids long. CDR1 is SGHAT and CDR2 is FQNNGV in the germline V gene. CDR3 DNA: TGTGCCAGCAGCTTAGGGTCAGGGACCAAAAACATTCAGTACTTC. This encodes CASSLGSGTKNIQYF.

The rearrangement links TRBV9 to TRBJ2-1; D uncertain. The V gene lost 4 bases and the J gene lost 6 bases, with 17 bases spanning the gap. CDR1 is SGDLS and CDR2 is YYNGEE in the germline V gene. CDR3 length: 15 amino acids. CDR3 sequence reads: CASSPPTRRGNEQFF. CDR3 DNA sequence: TGTGCCAGCAGCCCCCCTACGAGGCGAGGCAATGAGCAGTTCTTC.

The CDR3 loop is CASNPRGLDNSPLHF. Written as DNA, the CDR3 is TGTGCCAGCAACCCCAGGGGGCTAGATAATTCACCCCTCCACTTT. V usage is TRBV27 and J usage is TRBJ1-6; TRBD1 matches 8 bases. The germline V gene has CDR1 MNHEY and CDR2 SMNVEV (reference sequence). CDR3 length: 15 amino acids. The ends lost 7 bases at V and 5 bases at J; junction bases unmatched: 7.

The chain uses TRBV7-3 and TRBJ2-3; TRBD2 agrees at 7 bases. This CDR3 is built from 15 residues. Germline V lookup: CDR1 SGHTA, CDR2 FQGTGA. With V trimmed by 7 bases and J by 2 bases, 9 bases remained unmatched. The CDR3 DNA follows: TGTGCCAGCACCCCTGGCGGGAGCAACACAGATACGCAGTATTTT. Amino acid sequence: CASTPGGSNTDTQYF.

The chain recombines TRBV7-6 with TRBJ2-7; a possible D gene is TRBD1 (5 bases). Looked up from germline, CDR1 is SGHVS and CDR2 is FNYEAQ. This CDR3 has 13 amino acids. Trimming pared 4 bases from V and 1 base from J, leaving 8 bases between. CDR3 amino acids: CASSSRQSYEQYF. Here the CDR3 DNA reads TGTGCCAGCAGCTCCCGACAGTCCTACGAGCAGTACTTC.

The chain is built from TRBV7-9 and TRBJ2-1, with 7 bases that match TRBD2. The CDR3 consists of 15 residues. With V trimmed by 5 bases and J by 10 bases, 14 bases remained unmatched. CDR1 is SEHNR, CDR2 FQNEAQ, per germline (reference sequence). The CDR3 is CASSRPGLLEGEQFF. CDR3 nucleotides: TGTGCCAGCAGCCGCCCGGGACTATTAGAGGGAGAGCAGTTCTTC.